Below are 17 T cell receptor beta chains sequenced from a single sample in a study of graft-versus-host responses after intestinal transplantation. These receptors have no identified antigens. The repertoire was sequenced with immunoSEQ multiplex PCR; TCRdb's copy has only in-frame clones and lacks some. This repertoire shows over 100,000 clones, 85% to 95% found once; its top ten account for 2.5% to 3.5%. The sample was unstimulated CD8+ T cells sorted from spleen or lymph node cells, taken before intestinal transplant. These receptors originate from a human donor who received an intestinal transplant.

The rearrangement uses TRBV28 and TRBJ1-2; D is ambiguous. CDR1 is MDHEN, CDR2 SYDVKM, per germline. The CDR3 contains 14 residues. The ends were cut back, 6 bases at V and 4 bases at J, with 15 bases in the middle. The CDR3 sequence is CASSRVGVGYGYTF. CDR3 nucleotides: TGTGCCAGCAGCCGTGTGGGTGTCGGCTATGGCTACACCTTC.

The chain recombines TRBV7-8 with TRBJ2-5; D ambiguous. The DNA end is more similar to TRBJ2-7, so the J call may be wrong. This CDR3 spans 14 amino acids. CDR1 and CDR2 (germline): SGHVS, FQNEAQ. The CDR3 DNA sequence: TGTGCCAGCAGTTCCCTTCGGCTTTCCTACGAGCAGTACTTC. This gives the protein CASSSLRLSYEQYF.

This chain uses TRBV11-2 with TRBJ2-1, with D perhaps TRBD2 (5 bases). V was pared by 5 bases and J by 4 bases, with 21 bases between. The germline CDR1 and CDR2 sequences are SGHAT and FQNNGV. The CDR3 extends over 17 amino acids. This CDR3 is CASSDTNGAASYNEQFF. The CDR3, as DNA: TGTGCCAGCAGCGACACCAATGGAGCGGCCTCGTACAATGAGCAGTTCTTC.

The V gene is TRBV6-1, the J gene TRBJ2-7, with TRBD2 matching over 8 bases. This CDR3 region has 13 residues. V gave up 8 bases and J gave up 3 bases; unmatched junction bases: 6. Looked up from germline, CDR1 is MNHNS and CDR2 is SASEGT. Here the CDR3 DNA reads TGTGCCAGCCGGGGGGGGGACCACTACGAGCAGTACTTC. It yields the protein CASRGGDHYEQYF.

The V gene is TRBV25-1, the J gene TRBJ2-7; D is undetermined. The J call may be incorrect, as the DNA end agrees better with TRBJ2-5. Germline loops: CDR1 MGHDK, CDR2 SYGVNS. CDR3 size: 16 residues. CDR3 sequence reads: CASSEIQSVGQETQYF. For the CDR3, the DNA is TGTGCCAGCAGTGAGATCCAATCGGTCGGGCAAGAGACCCAGTACTTC.

The chain combines TRBV28 with TRBJ2-1, with 10 bases lining up with TRBD2. The CDR3 sequence is 15 residues long. Germline V CDR1 and CDR2: MDHEN, SYDVKM. The V and J ends lost 6 bases and 6 bases, in that order; junction bases with no gene match: 8. As DNA, the CDR3 is TGTGCCAGCAGGTCTAGCGGGAGAGGGGGCAATGAGCAGTTCTTC. Translation: CASRSSGRGGNEQFF.

The chain employs TRBV28 and TRBJ1-1; 10 bases line up with TRBD1. CDR3 length: 15 residues. The V gene end was trimmed by 4 bases and the J gene end by 0 bases; junction bases not matched to a gene: 2. CDR1 and CDR2 (germline): MDHEN, SYDVKM. The CDR3 nucleotides read TGTGCCAGCAGTTGGGGACAGGGGATGAACACTGAAGCTTTCTTT. This codes for CASSWGQGMNTEAFF.

The J gene is TRBJ2-5, the V gene TRBV27; D not certain. Judging by the DNA end, TRBJ2-7 fits better; the J call may be wrong. Germline CDR1 and CDR2: MNHEY and SMNVEV (reference sequence). This CDR3 is built from 13 residues. The CDR3 reads CASSLGSPYEQYF. The CDR3 nucleotides read TGTGCCAGCAGTTTGGGAAGCCCTTACGAGCAGTACTTC.

The chain couples TRBV7-2 to TRBJ1-1; no definite D call. Germline-derived CDR1 and CDR2 are SGHTA and FQGNSA. Trimming took off 7 bases at V and 5 bases at J, with 11 bases between the two ends. This CDR3 has 12 amino acids. CDR3 sequence: CASTSSGTEAFF. The CDR3, as DNA: TGTGCCAGCACCTCTTCGGGGACTGAAGCTTTCTTT.

This chain joins TRBV2 and TRBJ2-1, with TRBD2 as a possible D gene (6 bases). Deletions cut 7 bases from V and 6 bases from J, with 16 bases between. There are 14 residues in the CDR3. Germline values: CDR1 SNHLY, CDR2 FYNNEI. The CDR3 region is CASNRGLGGNEQFF. The DNA for the CDR3 is TGTGCCAGCAATAGGGGACTTGGGGGCAATGAGCAGTTCTTC.

This sequence joins TRBV27 and TRBJ2-7; TRBD2 is a possible D gene (5 bases). Trimming left V 2 bases short and J 4 bases short, with 12 bases between. This CDR3 region has 14 residues. Germline assignment: CDR1 MNHEY and CDR2 SMNVEV (reference sequence). CDR3 protein: CASSLKDRGYEQYF. CDR3 bases: TGTGCCAGCAGTTTAAAAGACCGGGGATACGAGCAGTACTTC.

The chain is built from TRBV30 and TRBJ1-2; 11 bases agree with TRBD1. The trim removed 1 base at V and 4 bases at J, leaving 5 bases unmatched. Germline values: CDR1 GTSNPN, CDR2 SVGIG (reference sequence). The CDR3 is made up of 15 amino acids. CDR3 protein: CAWSAWTGGSYGYTF. DNA of the CDR3: TGTGCCTGGAGTGCCTGGACAGGGGGCTCCTATGGCTACACCTTC. Drawing the rest from reference TRBV30 and TRBJ1-2, the complete variable domain is SQTIHQWPATLVQPVGSPLSLECTVEGTSNPNLYWYRQAAGRGLQLLFYSVGIGQISSEVPQNLSASRPQDRQFILSSKKLLLSDSGFYLCAWSAWTGGSYGYTFGSGTRLTVV.

This clone occurred once. The chain uses TRBV19 and TRBJ2-3; 10 nucleotides agree with TRBD2. CDR3 size: 16 residues. J was trimmed by 2 bases and V by 3 bases; bases with no gene match: 5. Germline values: CDR1 LNHDA, CDR2 SQIVND (reference sequence). The CDR3 coding sequence is TGTGCCAGTAGTATCTTACTAGCGGGACACACAGATACGCAGTATTTT. Translated: CASSILLAGHTDTQYF.

The CDR3 region has the DNA TGTGCCAGCAGCCCCCTAGGGGTTAACTCCTACAATGAGCAGTTCTTC. Its protein is CASSPLGVNSYNEQFF. The rearrangement uses TRBV7-6 and TRBJ2-1; possibly TRBD1 for D (5 bases). Trimming removed 5 bases at V and 0 bases at J, with 14 bases between. This CDR3 comprises 16 residues. Germline-derived CDR1 and CDR2 are SGHVS and FNYEAQ.

The chain links TRBV2 to TRBJ1-4; 8 nucleotides align to TRBD1. V dropped 8 bases and J dropped 2; count of bases not matched to a gene: 7. Germline values: CDR1 SNHLY, CDR2 FYNNEI. This CDR3 spans 15 amino acids. For the CDR3, the DNA is TGTGCCAGCCAGACAGGGGCGGCGACTAATGAAAAACTGTTTTTT. This encodes CASQTGAATNEKLFF.

The chain couples TRBV7-9 to TRBJ1-5; 9 nucleotides match TRBD1. The V and J ends lost 5 bases and 9 bases, in that order; junction bases with no gene match: 11. The CDR3 runs to 15 residues. Germline CDR1 reads SEHNR; CDR2 reads FQNEAQ (reference sequence). CDR3 residues: CASSDGTGPAWPQHF. The DNA for the CDR3 is TGTGCCAGCAGCGATGGGACAGGGCCGGCCTGGCCCCAGCATTTT. The variable domain in full, completed from reference TRBV7-9 and TRBJ1-5, reads DTGVSQNPRHKITKRGQNVTFRCDPISEHNRLYWYRQTLGQGPEFLTYFQNEAQLEKSRLLSDRFSAERPKGSFSTLEIQRTEQGDSAMYLCASSDGTGPAWPQHFGDGTRLSIL.

V gene TRBV29-1 combines with J gene TRBJ2-1; possibly TRBD1 or TRBD2 for D (5 bases each). V dropped 6 bases and J dropped 2 bases, with 11 bases sitting between them. CDR1 SQVTM and CDR2 ANQGSEA come from the germline V gene. The CDR3 is made up of 13 amino acids. The CDR3 spells CSVHPGPYNEQFF. The DNA of the CDR3 is TGCAGCGTCCACCCGGGACCCTACAATGAGCAGTTCTTC.